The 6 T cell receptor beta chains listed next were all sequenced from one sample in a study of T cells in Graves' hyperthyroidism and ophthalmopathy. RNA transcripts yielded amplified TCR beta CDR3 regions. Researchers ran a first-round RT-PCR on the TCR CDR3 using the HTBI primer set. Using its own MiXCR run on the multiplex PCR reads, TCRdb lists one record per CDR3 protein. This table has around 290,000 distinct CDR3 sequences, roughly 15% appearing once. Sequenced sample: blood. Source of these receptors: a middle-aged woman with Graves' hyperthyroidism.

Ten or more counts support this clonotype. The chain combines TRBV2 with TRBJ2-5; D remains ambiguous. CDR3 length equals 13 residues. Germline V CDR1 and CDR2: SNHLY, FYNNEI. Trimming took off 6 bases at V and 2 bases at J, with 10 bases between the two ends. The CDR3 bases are TGTGCCAGCAGAGTGGACCTACAAGAGACCCAGTACTTC. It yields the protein CASRVDLQETQYF.

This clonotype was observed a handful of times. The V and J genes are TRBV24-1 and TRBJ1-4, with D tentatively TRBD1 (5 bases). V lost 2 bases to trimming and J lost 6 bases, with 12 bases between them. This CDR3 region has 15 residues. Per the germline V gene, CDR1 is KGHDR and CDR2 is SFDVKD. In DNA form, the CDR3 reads TGTGCCACCAGTGATTCAGGGCAGGTAGATGAAAAACTGTTTTTT. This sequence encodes CATSDSGQVDEKLFF.

The CDR3 spells CASSFAGTNTEAFF. The CDR3 DNA reads as TGTGCCAGCAGCTTTGCGGGCACGAACACTGAAGCTTTCTTT. The chain combines TRBV5-4 with TRBJ1-1; D is unclear. V shed 2 bases and J shed 1 base, with 9 bases lying between them. Per the germline V gene, CDR1 is SGHNT and CDR2 is YYREEE (reference sequence). This CDR3 spans 14 amino acids.

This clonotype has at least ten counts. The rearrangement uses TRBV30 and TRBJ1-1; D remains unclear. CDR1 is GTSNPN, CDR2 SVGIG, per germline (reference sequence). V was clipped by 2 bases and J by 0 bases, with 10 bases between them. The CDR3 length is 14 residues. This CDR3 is CAWSPSQLNTEAFF. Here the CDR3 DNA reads TGTGCCTGGAGTCCTTCCCAGCTGAACACTGAAGCTTTCTTT.

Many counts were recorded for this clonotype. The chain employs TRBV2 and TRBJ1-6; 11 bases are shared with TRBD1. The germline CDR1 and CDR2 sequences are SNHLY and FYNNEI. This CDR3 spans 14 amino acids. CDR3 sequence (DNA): TGTGCTACCGTCGGGGACAGGGGGGCATCACCCCTCCACTTT. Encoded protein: CATVGDRGASPLHF.

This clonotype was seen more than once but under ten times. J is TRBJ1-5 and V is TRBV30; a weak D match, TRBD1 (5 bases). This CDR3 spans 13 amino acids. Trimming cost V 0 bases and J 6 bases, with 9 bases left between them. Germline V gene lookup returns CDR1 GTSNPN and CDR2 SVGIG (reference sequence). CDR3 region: CAWSVGEGQPQHF. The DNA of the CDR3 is TGTGCCTGGAGTGTGGGGGAGGGTCAGCCCCAGCATTTT.